The clone carrying this T cell receptor beta chain was counted many times. This sample stems from a study of low-dose radiotherapy and immunotherapy resistance in tumors. Across the whole study: Patients took oral aspirin 300 mg daily for four cycles from cycle 1 day 1.

Germline V CDR1 and CDR2: SQVTM, ANQGSEA. V shed 1 base and J shed 0 bases, with 7 bases lying between them. The CDR3 spans 13 residues. As for time point: before trial treatment. TRAV- and TRBV-specific primers primed first-strand cDNA, covering alpha and beta chains. TCRs underwent roughly 19 PCR cycles of amplification with a constant-region primer and V-primer adapter. TCRdb re-analysed the reads in MiXCR, keeping a single row per CDR3 protein. There are about 71,000 distinct CDR3 sequences in the sample; 30% to 40% occur only once, and over 8.5% lies in the top ten. J is TRBJ2-7 and V is TRBV29-1, with D uncertain. This receptor was identified in a female donor with ovarian cancer. The material sequenced was PBMCs, taken before treatment. This chain's CDR3 is CSVEAQDSYEQYF. CDR3 in DNA: TGCAGCGTTGAAGCTCAGGACTCCTACGAGCAGTACTTC.